Listed here is a single TCR beta chain. The V segment lost 1 base and the J segment 4 bases; nucleotides outside the gene matches: 7. Germline CDR1 and CDR2: KGHSH and LQKENI. The CDR3 totals 16 residues. Clones were read by immunoSEQ multiplex PCR, and TCRdb kept only the in-frame ones, dropping some. The top ten clones hold 3% to 4% of a sample with some 330,000 clones, around 89% of them seen once. This record comes from a study of blood T cell repertoires in COVID-19. This clonotype originated in a woman aged 50 to 60 with active or convalescent COVID-19. Source material: peripheral blood. The chain uses TRBV18 and TRBJ1-5; TRBD1 matches 7 bases. The CDR3 protein is CASSPLSTGYNQPQHF. The CDR3 bases are TGTGCCAGCTCACCACTTTCGACAGGGTATAATCAGCCCCAGCATTTT.